This paragraph reports one T cell receptor (beta chain). The entry originates in a study of blood T cell repertoires in COVID-19. For the study at large: Spain, Italy and the United States supplied samples that represented acute and convalescent COVID-19.

Trimming took 0 bases from V and 3 from J, leaving 11 bases between them. This CDR3 has 15 amino acids. The germline V gene has CDR1 MGHRA and CDR2 YSYEKL. Authors' processing steps: Cell counts per sample came from amplifying reference gene primers. Assay used: immunoSEQ multiplex PCR; TCRdb lists only in-frame clones, some missing. From that table come the V and J calls and clone size; the DNA was used to work out D and trimming. The sample has about 76,000 clones; about 82% are singletons. The TCR sequence derives from a woman aged 55 to 70 with acute or convalescent COVID-19. Sequencing used peripheral blood. V usage is TRBV4-1 and J usage is TRBJ1-1; D gene unclear. CDR3 residues: CASSQDSGVDTEAFF. In nucleotides, the CDR3 is TGCGCCAGCAGCCAAGATTCCGGGGTAGACACTGAAGCTTTCTTT.